This T cell receptor beta chain came from a study of CD8+ T cells in alopecia areata (dated by TCRdb to about 2018). At the level of the whole study: The treated patients, all with moderate-to-severe alopecia areata, were enrolled in an open-label pilot trial of oral tofacitinib given at 5 to 10 mg twice daily. immunoSEQ multiplex PCR using 35 Vbeta forward primers and 13 Jbeta reverse primers was used to amplify TCRbeta CDR3 regions. High-throughput TCRbeta sequencing was used to examine T cell clonal expansion in alopecia areata in both the C3H/HeJ mouse model and human patients. Biopsies were taken from tofacitinib-treated patients at baseline and again at 4 and 24 weeks into treatment, and several of those patients also had a later scalp biopsy. Scalp clonality was compared across normal scalp (n=4), patchy alopecia areata scalp (n=8), and alopecia totalis/universalis scalp (n=8). RNA was obtained with the PAXgene miRNA kit for fixed scalp, the miRNeasy kit for PBMCs, and the RNeasy kit for mouse skin. Patients received tofacitinib for 6 to 18 months and were then followed off drug for 6 months to check for delayed response and recurrence. In humans, TCRbeta sequencing was performed on scalp tissue and on sorted CD4+ and CD8+ peripheral blood T cells from healthy controls and from patients with patchy or totalis/universalis alopecia areata.

As encoded in the germline V gene, CDR1 is SGHVS while CDR2 is FQNEAQ. V loses 5 bases of germline sequence and J loses 0 bases, and the interval between the two ends is 10 bases. Including cysteine and phenylalanine, the CDR3 has 14 amino acids. Only the CDR3 DNA stays, 42 bases, in frame from base 1. This specimen's time point label, interpreted: baseline before oral tofacitinib. Peripheral blood and lesional scalp punch biopsies were obtained from patients with alopecia areata. PBMCs were separated by density centrifugation and stained for CD3, CD4 and CD8, after which CD4+ and CD8+ T cells were sorted on a FACSAria. Libraries came from the immunoSEQ multiplex PCR assay. To provide template for TCR sequencing, every sample had RNA extracted and reverse transcribed into cDNA. First-strand cDNA was synthesized with SuperScript III using a 2:1 mix of oligo-dT and random hexamers. A synthetic immune receptor repertoire was used to assess amplification bias, and residual bias was removed computationally. On the study's bioinformatics: Raw reads were preprocessed to remove errors, and CDR3 was defined according to IMGT conventions as the region from the conserved cysteine to phenylalanine. Clonality was computed by normalizing Shannon entropy by log2 of the number of productive unique TCRs and subtracting the result from 1. CD4 or CD8 identity of scalp clones was inferred by cross-referencing scalp TCRbeta sequences with sorted blood CD4 and CD8 repertoires. TCRdb mirrors the immuneACCESS table, restricted to in-frame sequences. Some clones are absent from its copies; in checked studies, under half trace to an unresolved V gene, and the reason for the others is unknown. V and J calls and clone size are given by that table; D and trimming were obtained from the DNA. For this sample there are approximately 150,000 clones; approximately 65% appear just once. Over 10% of the sample is held by the ten biggest clonotypes.

Concerning this clone itself: What antigen it recognizes has not been identified. One base away there is no much larger clone; base qualities are not given.

Here is what the overall study found, with its caveats: TCR sequences shared between patients were less clear than in mice, possibly partly because of HLA diversity in the patient population. Scalp TCR repertoire analysis is complicated because resident alphabeta T cells in normal human skin are also sequenced, whereas mouse skin is dominated by gammadelta T cells. Compared with normal scalp, lesional scalp had higher clonality and more expanded CD8+ clones, particularly in alopecia totalis/universalis, a pattern that suggests antigenic drive.

Sequences were derived from CD8+ T cells sorted from blood, sampled at week 0. The sequence came from a human donor with alopecia areata. The V gene is TRBV7-8 and the J gene is TRBJ1-2, with TRBD1 perhaps the D gene, on 6 matching bases. The CDR3 reads CASSPRTANYGYTF. The nucleotides are TGTGCCAGCAGCCCCCGGACAGCTAACTATGGCTACACCTTC.